Included here is one T cell receptor (beta chain) sequence, with context. Its antigen is unidentified. Assay: immunoSEQ multiplex PCR; the TCRdb copy retains only in-frame clones and omits some. The sample has tens of thousands of clones, nearly 95% seen once. Among the 110 or so subjects of the validation cohort, separate from the approximately 660-subject first cohort, were the donors. The source of the sample is a study of cytomegalovirus exposure and HLA in healthy donors. Findings of the study overall: As was reported, the classifier diagnosed cytomegalovirus status with high specificity and sensitivity.

CDR3 length: 13 amino acids. From germline, CDR1 is ENHRY and CDR2 SYGVKD. The ends were cut back, 5 bases at V and 1 base at J, with 8 bases in the middle. This rearrangement joins TRBV10-3 to TRBJ1-1, with D perhaps matching TRBD1 (6 bases). Sequenced material: PBMCs. This clonotype was sampled from a woman aged 18-29 years in good health and CMV-seronegative. This CDR3 reads CAISRTENTEAFF. CDR3 nucleotide sequence: TGTGCCATCAGTCGGACAGAGAACACTGAAGCTTTCTTT.